This T cell receptor (beta chain) was recorded in a study of Ad26.COV2.S vaccination and SARS-CoV-2 variants. Study in general: The vaccine Ad26.COV2.S was put into the muscle once, or twice with 56 days between.

Broader study findings: Placebo and vaccine recipients had non-spike TCR breadth that was similar. Overall T cell responses may have been underestimated by the analyses of TCR breadth and depth.

Comments on this clone: What it recognizes is unknown. Other nucleotide sequences from this sample produce the same CDR3.

The CDR3 covers 14 residues. Deletions cut 0 bases from V and 4 bases from J, with 10 bases between. Germline V CDR1 and CDR2: SGHRS, YFSETQ. Only in-frame clones appear in the TCRdb table, and some are missing; sequencing was by immunoSEQ multiplex PCR. Of a few hundred thousand clones detected, around nine tenths appear once; the ten largest clones hold 3.4%. Treatment given: some 20 received Ad26.COV2.S at low or high dose, single or two shots; five or six received placebo; per-sample allocation not given. All samples were drawn on day 63, counting from the first vaccine or placebo injection. The sequence was obtained from a person aged 18 to 65 who received the Ad26.COV2.S COVID-19 vaccine or a placebo. This sample comprised peripheral blood, obtained in a trial of Ad26.COV2.S vaccine versus placebo. The chain carries TRBV5-1 and TRBJ2-5; a possible D gene is TRBD1 (6 bases). The CDR3 spells CASSLGQGLETQYF. CDR3 bases: TGCGCCAGCAGCTTGGGTCAGGGGTTAGAGACCCAGTACTTC.